This TCR beta chain was identified in a study of T cells in Graves' hyperthyroidism and ophthalmopathy. Trimming took 2 bases from V and 10 from J, leaving 15 bases between them. CDR3 length: 15 residues. The germline V gene encodes CDR1 SGHDN and CDR2 FVKESK. Amplified TCR beta CDR3 regions came from RNA transcripts. TCR CDR3 regions were first amplified by RT-PCR with HTBI primers. TCRdb re-derived calls from the multiplex PCR reads in MiXCR, one entry per CDR3 protein. Here the sample spans 500,000 to 750,000 distinct CDR3 sequences, 13% to 15% being singletons. Sequenced input: blood. The V call is TRBV14, the J call TRBJ1-6; no firm D call. The receptor was derived from a woman under 30 with Graves' ophthalmopathy. The chain's CDR3 is CASSQKPGSRSPLHF. The CDR3 DNA reads as TGTGCCAGCAGCCAAAAGCCCGGATCTCGGTCACCCCTCCACTTT.